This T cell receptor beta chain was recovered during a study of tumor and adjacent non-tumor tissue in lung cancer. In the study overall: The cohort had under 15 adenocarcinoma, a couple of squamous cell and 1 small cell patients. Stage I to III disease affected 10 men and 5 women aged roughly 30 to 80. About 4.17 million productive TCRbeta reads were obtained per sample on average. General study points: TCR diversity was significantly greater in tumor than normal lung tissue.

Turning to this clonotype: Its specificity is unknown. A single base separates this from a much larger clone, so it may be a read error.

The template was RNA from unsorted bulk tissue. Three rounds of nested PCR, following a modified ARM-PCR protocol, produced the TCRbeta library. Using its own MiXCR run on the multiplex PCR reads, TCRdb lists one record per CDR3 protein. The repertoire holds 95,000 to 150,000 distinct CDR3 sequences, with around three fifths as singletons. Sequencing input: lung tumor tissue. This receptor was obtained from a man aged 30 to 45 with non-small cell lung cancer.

In DNA, the CDR3 is TGTGCCACCAGTGATCCCGGGACTAGCAGGAAGGAGACCCAGTACTTC. Protein product: CATSDPGTSRKETQYF. This chain joins TRBV24-1 and TRBJ2-5, with 9 positions matching TRBD2. This CDR3 contains 16 residues. Per the germline V gene, CDR1 is KGHDR and CDR2 is SFDVKD. Trimming removed 3 bases from V and 5 bases from J; junction bases left unmatched: 9.